The 20 T cell receptor beta chains below were found in one sample sequenced in a study of CD8 T cells in Susac syndrome. Reverse transcription used roughly 0.5 to 1 ug RNA and random hexamers. TCRdb processed the immunoSEQ multiplex PCR reads anew with MiXCR; each CDR3 protein has one entry. The table includes around 90,000 distinct CDR3 sequences, approximately 96% detected once. The sequenced sample consisted of CD8+ T cells from PBMCs. These receptors were obtained from a human donor with Susac syndrome.

V gene TRBV30 combines with J gene TRBJ1-6; 9 bases agree with TRBD1. The V and J ends lost 1 base and 6 bases, in that order; junction bases with no gene match: 4. This CDR3 comprises 15 residues. CDR1 is GTSNPN and CDR2 is SVGIG in the germline V gene (reference sequence). CDR3 residues: CAWSATTGGNSPLHF. CDR3 nucleotides: TGTGCCTGGAGTGCCACGACAGGGGGTAATTCACCCCTCCACTTT.

This chain connects TRBV6-2 or TRBV6-3 to TRBJ2-7, with D possibly called TRBD1 or TRBD2 (5 bases each). The CDR3 loop spans 14 amino acids. Per the germline V gene, CDR1 is MNHEY and CDR2 is SVGEGT. V was trimmed by 7 bases and J by 4 bases, leaving 17 bases between them. Here the CDR3 reads CASTLQRGPYEQYF. In nucleotides, the CDR3 is TGTGCCAGCACCCTACAGAGGGGACCTTACGAGCAGTACTTC.

This rearrangement joins TRBV20-1 to TRBJ2-7; TRBD1 agrees at 7 bases. The germline gives CDR1 DFQATT, CDR2 SNEGSKA (reference sequence). V lost 4 bases, J lost 4 bases, and 7 bases stayed unmatched. This CDR3 has 13 residues. CDR3 in DNA: TGCAGTGCTACCGGACAGGACGGATACGAGCAGTACTTC. Translating it yields CSATGQDGYEQYF.

The chain uses TRBV4-2 and TRBJ2-5, with 11 bases lining up with TRBD2. The V gene end was trimmed by 2 bases and the J gene end by 2 bases; junction bases not matched to a gene: 7. Germline loops: CDR1 LGHNA, CDR2 YNFKEQ. The CDR3 has 17 amino acids. This CDR3 is CASSQLTSGGYQETQYF. The CDR3 DNA reads TGTGCCAGCAGCCAACTTACTAGCGGGGGATATCAAGAGACCCAGTACTTC.

The chain uses TRBV29-1 and TRBJ2-2, with D tentatively TRBD1 (5 bases). V lost 7 bases, J lost 3 bases, and 15 bases lay in between. This CDR3 is 14 amino acids long. The germline V gene has CDR1 SQVTM and CDR2 ANQGSEA. CDR3 sequence reads: CSALPGRDTGELFF. In nucleotides, the CDR3 is TGCAGCGCCCTTCCCGGCAGGGACACCGGGGAGCTGTTTTTT.

V is TRBV6-2 or TRBV6-3 and J is TRBJ2-4; TRBD2 matches at 8 bases. CDR3 size: 17 residues. CDR1 and CDR2 from the germline V gene are MNHEY and SVGEGT. The junction had 12 bases not matched to a gene; V was cut back by 2 bases and J by 6 bases. Written as DNA, the CDR3 is TGTGCCAGCAGTTACAACTCGGCGGGAGGACTTTTAAACATTCAGTACTTC. It codes for CASSYNSAGGLLNIQYF.

The rearrangement links TRBV19 to TRBJ2-5, with D unresolved. CDR3 length: 13 residues. Trimming took 3 bases from V and 7 from J, leaving 12 bases between them. Germline V lookup: CDR1 LNHDA, CDR2 SQIVND (reference sequence). The CDR3 reads CASSMKAAGTQYF. Here the CDR3 DNA reads TGTGCCAGTAGTATGAAGGCGGCAGGGACCCAGTACTTC.

The rearrangement joins TRBV24-1 to TRBJ2-3; the match to TRBD2 covers 7 bases. The CDR3 is 17 residues long. V dropped 4 bases and J dropped 4; count of bases not matched to a gene: 13. From germline, CDR1 is KGHDR and CDR2 SFDVKD. The CDR3 spells CATSEPTSLRDADTQYF. The CDR3 region has the DNA TGTGCCACCAGTGAACCGACTAGCCTCAGAGACGCAGATACGCAGTATTTT.

The genes are TRBV29-1 and TRBJ2-1; TRBD2 matches 7 bases. The CDR3 runs to 13 residues. Trimming cost V 4 bases and J 2 bases; bases outside gene matches: 2. The germline V gene encodes CDR1 SQVTM and CDR2 ANQGSEA. This chain's CDR3 is CSVASGAYNEQFF. The CDR3 DNA follows: TGCAGCGTTGCCAGCGGGGCCTACAATGAGCAGTTCTTC.

This clonotype has only one observation. This chain joins TRBV12-3 or TRBV12-4 and TRBJ2-2; D gene unclear. This CDR3 has 11 amino acids. The V end was cut by 2 bases, the J end by 10 bases, with 5 bases between. CDR3: CASSLREELFF. CDR3 sequence (DNA): TGTGCCAGCAGTTTACGCGAGGAGCTGTTTTTT.

The chain carries TRBV30 and TRBJ2-7; 8 bases align to TRBD2. Germline V lookup: CDR1 GTSNPN, CDR2 SVGIG (reference sequence). The CDR3 covers 15 residues. The V segment lost 4 bases and the J segment 0 bases; nucleotides outside the gene matches: 8. The CDR3 is CAWTVGGGYSYEQYF. As DNA, the CDR3 is TGTGCCTGGACCGTCGGGGGGGGGTACTCCTACGAGCAGTACTTC.

The gene calls are TRBV20-1 and TRBJ1-5, with D tentatively TRBD1 (6 bases). V was pared by 6 bases and J by 5 bases, with 14 bases between. CDR3 length: 13 residues. Looked up from germline, CDR1 is DFQATT and CDR2 is SNEGSKA (reference sequence). The CDR3 sequence is CSAPTGPDQPQHF. CDR3 DNA: TGCAGTGCCCCGACAGGACCTGATCAGCCCCAGCATTTT.

The gene calls are TRBV20-1 and TRBJ2-3, with D possibly matching TRBD2 (7 bases). CDR3 length equals 14 residues. CDR1 and CDR2 (germline): DFQATT, SNEGSKA (reference sequence). The germline V and J ends were trimmed by 1 base and 2 bases, with 10 bases remaining between them. CDR3 nucleotides: TGCAGTGCTAGAGCGCGGGGGCCCACAGATACGCAGTATTTT. Its translation is CSARARGPTDTQYF.

This chain links TRBV5-4 with TRBJ1-1; no clear D. Germline V lookup: CDR1 SGHNT, CDR2 YYREEE (reference sequence). CDR3 size: 14 residues. V lost 0 bases to trimming and J lost 1 base, with 7 bases between them. In DNA form, the CDR3 reads TGTGCCAGCAGCTTGGGTGCAGGGAACACTGAAGCTTTCTTT. This sequence encodes CASSLGAGNTEAFF.

The V and J genes are TRBV4-3 and TRBJ1-6; no firm D call. The CDR3 runs to 14 residues. Between the trimmed V and J ends, which lost 0 bases and 8 bases, there was a span of 8 bases. Per germline, CDR1 LGHNA and CDR2 YSLEER. The CDR3 region has the DNA TGCGCCAGCAGCCAAGAGGGCATCGATTCACCCCTCCACTTT. This translates into CASSQEGIDSPLHF.

The rearrangement links TRBV7-9 to TRBJ1-5; 8 bases map to TRBD1. The CDR3 has 14 residues. With V trimmed by 3 bases and J by 5 bases, 3 bases remained unmatched. Germline CDR1 is SEHNR and CDR2 is FQNEAQ (reference sequence). CDR3 nucleotides: TGTGCCAGCAGCTTTCCGACAGGGGATCAGCCCCAGCATTTT. This codes for CASSFPTGDQPQHF.

The chain is built from TRBV18 and TRBJ2-3; no firm D call. This CDR3 spans 17 amino acids. Trimming removed 1 base from V and 0 bases from J, with 14 bases in between. Germline CDR1 KGHSH, CDR2 LQKENI. This chain's CDR3 is CASSPRSGPPSTDTQYF. The DNA for the CDR3 is TGTGCCAGCTCACCACGGTCCGGGCCCCCTAGCACAGATACGCAGTATTTT.

The chain couples TRBV20-1 to TRBJ1-2; no reliable D call. V was shortened by 7 bases and J by 6 bases, with 6 bases between the two germline ends. This CDR3 contains 9 residues. Per germline, CDR1 DFQATT and CDR2 SNEGSKA (reference sequence). CDR3 residues: CSDDNGYTF. The CDR3 DNA reads as TGCAGTGACGACAATGGCTACACCTTC.

The gene calls are TRBV20-1 and TRBJ1-5; 9 positions agree with TRBD1. V dropped 3 bases and J dropped 5; count of bases not matched to a gene: 5. The CDR3 runs to 14 residues. The germline CDR1 and CDR2 sequences are DFQATT and SNEGSKA (reference sequence). This chain's CDR3 is CSARRTGEDQPQHF. DNA for the CDR3: TGCAGTGCTAGGAGGACAGGGGAAGATCAGCCCCAGCATTTT.

The chain uses TRBV3-1 and TRBJ2-4, with TRBD1 matching 7 bases. The CDR3 totals 14 residues. Germline V lookup: CDR1 LGHDT, CDR2 YNNKEL (reference sequence). The trim removed 1 base at V and 7 bases at J, leaving 4 bases unmatched. The CDR3 coding sequence is TGTGCCAGCAGCCAAGGGACAGGACGTAACATTCAGTACTTC. This encodes CASSQGTGRNIQYF.